In its sample, the clone carrying this T cell receptor (beta chain) was seen many times. Its specificity is not known. This sample was included in a study of spatial heterogeneity in lung cancer. Study-level background: Detection consistently captured more beta-chain sequences than alpha-chain sequences.

Indicated time point: sample taken at primary tumor resection. Tumor, nontumor lung or frozen PBMC supplied whole RNA, sequenced without sorting. The donor population consisted of over 55 patients with untreated, early-stage non-small cell lung cancer. General study points: Blood contained ubiquitous expanded tumor TCRs more at resection than at follow-up.

The CDR3 totals 15 residues. Germline V gives CDR1 MNHNY, CDR2 SVGAGI (reference sequence). J was trimmed by 6 bases and V by 6 bases; bases with no gene match: 9. Each molecule of TCR cDNA was tagged with one unique molecular identifier. TCRdb reanalysed the 5' RACE reads using MiXCR and keeps one entry per CDR3 protein. The sample includes 11,000 to 15,000 distinct CDR3 sequences, 10% seen only once; the top ten take under 35%. This specimen consisted of PBMCs, obtained at surgery. This clonotype originated in a male donor with early-stage non-small cell lung cancer. The chain recombines TRBV6-6 with TRBJ2-3; 10 bases fit TRBD1. CDR3 DNA: TGTGCCAGCAGCCCTGGACAGGGGGTAACGGATACGCAGTATTTT. Encoded protein: CASSPGQGVTDTQYF.